This TCR beta chain was retrieved from a study of response to subunit inactivated influenza vaccine. The V gene lost 6 bases and the J gene lost 5 bases, with 11 bases spanning the gap. Looked up from germline, CDR1 is MNHNS and CDR2 is SASEGT. This CDR3 comprises 14 residues. TCRdb recomputed calls from the RT-PCR reads with MiXCR, one row per CDR3 protein. The sample consists of approximately 500,000 distinct CDR3 sequences, roughly 13% of them appearing once. The sequence came from a man in his fifties or sixties who received an inactivated influenza vaccine. The chain couples TRBV6-1 to TRBJ1-6; D is undetermined. The source material was PBMCs from blood, sampled 45 days after vaccination. This chain's CDR3 is CASRQQYNNSPLHF. In DNA, the CDR3 is TGTGCCAGCAGACAGCAATACAATAATTCACCCCTCCACTTT.